This T cell receptor (beta chain) appears in the sequencing data of a study of tumor-infiltrating lymphocytes in primary liver carcinoma. Priming with a constant-region primer yielded TCR beta cDNA from about 510 ng total RNA. It was through three nested multiplex PCR rounds of slightly modified ARM-PCR that TCR beta libraries arose. Both of the initial two PCR rounds ran for around 9 cycles and employed TRBV1-TRBV30 forward primers alongside a C-beta reverse primer. In TCRdb, the multiplex PCR reads were re-called with MiXCR into one record per CDR3 protein. The sample lists about 200,000 distinct CDR3 sequences, roughly two thirds seen once, with about 7.1% in the top ten. In addition to blood RNA drawn from unsorted whole blood, germline DNA was extracted. V was cut by 10 bases and J by 2 bases, with 14 bases left in between. The CDR3 loop spans 13 amino acids. CDR1 MNHNS and CDR2 SASEGT come from the germline V gene.

The clonotype was recovered from a woman aged 55 to 70 with primary liver carcinoma and hepatitis B virus infection. The chain employs TRBV6-1 and TRBJ1-2; D is possibly TRBD1 (5 bases). The sample was peripheral blood. For the CDR3, the DNA is TGTGCCAACCAAGAGCAGGGCAACTATGGCTACACCTTC. It translates to CANQEQGNYGYTF.